This T cell receptor beta chain derives from a study of blood T cell repertoires in COVID-19. Germline V gives CDR1 MGHDK, CDR2 SYGVNS. V was pared by 8 bases and J by 7 bases, with 7 bases of the junction left unmatched. This CDR3 contains 13 residues. Profiled with immunoSEQ multiplex PCR; TCRdb holds only in-frame clones, not every one. In the table there are roughly 500,000 clones, roughly 88% of which are singletons. The chain recombines TRBV25-1 with TRBJ1-2; 10 nucleotides align to TRBD1. The clonotype originates from a woman aged 40 to 50 who had recovered from COVID-19. Sequencing input: PBMCs or T cells enriched from blood (not recorded which). The CDR3 is CASQRQGASGYTF. For the CDR3, the DNA is TGTGCCAGCCAGAGACAGGGGGCGTCTGGCTACACCTTC.